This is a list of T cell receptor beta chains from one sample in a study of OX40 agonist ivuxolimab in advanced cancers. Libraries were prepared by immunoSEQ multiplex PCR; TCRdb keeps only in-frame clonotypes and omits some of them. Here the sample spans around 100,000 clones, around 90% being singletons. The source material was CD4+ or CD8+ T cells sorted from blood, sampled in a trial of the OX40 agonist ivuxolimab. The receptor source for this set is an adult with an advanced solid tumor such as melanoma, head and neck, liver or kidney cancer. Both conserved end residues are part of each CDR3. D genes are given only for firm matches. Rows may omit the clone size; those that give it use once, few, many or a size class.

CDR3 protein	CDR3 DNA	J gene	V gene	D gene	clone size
CASGAESSYNEQFF	TGTGCCAGCGGCGCCGAGAGCTCCTACAATGAGCAGTTCTTC	TRBJ2-1	TRBV27	.	.
CASSLALVRDTKTQYF	TGTGCCAGCAGCTTGGCCCTAGTCAGGGACACTAAGACCCAGTACTTC	TRBJ2-5	TRBV5-6	.	.
CASSRTAANNEQFF	TGTGCCAGCTCACGAACCGCCGCCAACAATGAGCAGTTCTTC	TRBJ2-1	TRBV18	.	.
CASTGVVPGELFF	TGTGCCAGCACAGGAGTCGTTCCCGGGGAGCTGTTTTTT	TRBJ2-2	TRBV28	.	.
CATSPQGFGHGYTF	TGTGCCACCTCCCCACAGGGATTTGGGCATGGCTACACCTTC	TRBJ1-2	TRBV18	.	.
CASSLDRTEAFF	TGTGCCAGCAGCTTAGACCGCACTGAAGCTTTCTTT	TRBJ1-1	TRBV11-2	.	.
CASSDRPGQPQHF	TGTGCCAGCAGTGACAGGCCAGGTCAGCCCCAGCATTTT	TRBJ1-5	TRBV25-1	.	.
CASSQGRQGAMNQPQHF	TGCGCCAGCAGCCAAGGTCGACAGGGGGCTATGAATCAGCCCCAGCATTTT	TRBJ1-5	TRBV4-1	TRBD1	once
CASSQGQGGYNEQFF	TGCGCCAGCAGCCAGGGACAGGGTGGCTACAATGAGCAGTTCTTC	TRBJ2-1	TRBV5-1	TRBD1	.
CASTWRRGNNEQFF	TGTGCCAGCACCTGGAGGAGGGGGAACAATGAGCAGTTCTTC	TRBJ2-1	TRBV7-2	.	.
CASSPRTRTEQFF	TGTGCCAGCAGCCCTCGGACTAGAACTGAGCAGTTCTTC	TRBJ2-1	TRBV5-4	TRBD2	.
CASSLWGPDRGGYGYTF	TGTGCCAGCAGTTTGTGGGGCCCTGACAGGGGCGGTTATGGCTACACCTTC	TRBJ1-2	TRBV27	TRBD1	.
CASSYSHAGASYEQYF	TGTGCCAGCAGTTACTCCCACGCAGGGGCGTCCTACGAGCAGTACTTC	TRBJ2-7	TRBV6-6	.	.
CASSPLDYSTGQETQYF	TGTGCCAGCTCACCTCTGGACTACTCGACTGGCCAAGAGACCCAGTACTTC	TRBJ2-5	TRBV18	.	few
CASSPLAATLGNEQFF	TGTGCCAGCTCACCACTGGCAGCTACTCTTGGCAATGAGCAGTTCTTC	TRBJ2-1	TRBV18	.	.
CASSDFTTSRQYF	TGTGCCAGCAGTGACTTTACGACTAGCAGGCAGTACTTC	TRBJ2-7	TRBV6-1	TRBD2	.
CASSPDRERGYTF	TGTGCCAGCAGCCCCGACAGGGAGCGGGGCTACACCTTC	TRBJ1-2	TRBV5-4	TRBD1	.
CASSELTGTGSYNEQFF	TGCGCCAGCAGTGAGCTGACAGGGACTGGCTCCTACAATGAGCAGTTCTTC	TRBJ2-1	TRBV10-1	.	.
CASSPRGLAGGNYEQYF	TGTGCCAGCAGCCCTAGAGGCCTAGCGGGAGGAAACTACGAGCAGTACTTC	TRBJ2-7	TRBV7-2	TRBD2	.
CAISGRGSGSVTDTQYF	TGTGCCATCAGTGGGCGAGGTAGCGGGAGTGTGACAGATACGCAGTATTTT	TRBJ2-3	TRBV10-3	TRBD2	.
CASSNHMGTRNTEAFF	TGTGCCAGTAGTAACCACATGGGCACGAGAAACACTGAAGCTTTCTTT	TRBJ1-1	TRBV19	.	.
CASSPAGGSYEQYF	TGTGCCAGCTCACCAGCAGGTGGCTCCTACGAGCAGTACTTC	TRBJ2-7	TRBV18	.	.
CASSHERQNTGELFF	TGCGCCAGCAGCCACGAGCGGCAAAACACCGGGGAGCTGTTTTTT	TRBJ2-2	TRBV5-1	.	.
CASSPGLAGVSNAYNEQFF	TGTGCCAGCTCACCTGGACTAGCGGGAGTCTCAAATGCTTACAATGAGCAGTTCTTC	TRBJ2-1	TRBV18	TRBD2	.
CASSGKPYNEQFF	TGCGCCAGCAGTGGCAAACCCTACAATGAGCAGTTCTTC	TRBJ2-1	TRBV5-1	.	.
CASSLTLGLVETQYF	TGTGCCAGCAGCTTAACTTTGGGTCTCGTAGAGACCCAGTACTTC	TRBJ2-5	TRBV7-9	.	.
CASSGDKTSYEQYF	TGTGCCAGCAGTGGGGACAAGACCTCCTACGAGCAGTACTTC	TRBJ2-7	TRBV6-1	.	.